These 26 T cell receptor beta chains share one sample of origin, sequenced in a study of blood T cell repertoires in COVID-19. TCRdb's copy holds only in-frame clones and misses some; the assay was immunoSEQ multiplex PCR. Of around 130,000 clones in the sample, around 80% were seen once. Sequenced: PBMCs or T cells enriched from blood (not recorded which). The receptors shown here come from a man aged 35 to 55 with acute COVID-19.

The V and J genes are TRBV28 and TRBJ2-2; the D gene is possibly TRBD2 (5 bases). The ends were cut back, 6 bases at V and 3 bases at J, with 14 bases in the middle. The CDR3 extends over 15 amino acids. From germline, CDR1 is MDHEN and CDR2 SYDVKM. DNA of the CDR3: TGTGCCAGCAGCTCCCTTGCAGCGGACACCGGGGAGCTGTTTTTT. It yields the protein CASSSLAADTGELFF.

In its sample, this clone was seen a few times. This chain links TRBV18 with TRBJ2-7; 10 positions agree with TRBD2. Germline CDR1 and CDR2: KGHSH and LQKENI. CDR3 length equals 17 residues. The ends lost 0 bases at V and 6 bases at J; junction bases unmatched: 11. CDR3 in DNA: TGTGCCAGCTCACCACCGGGGGCTCCAGCGGGGGGGCGCGAGCAGTACTTC. This translates into CASSPPGAPAGGREQYF.

The chain couples TRBV7-9 to TRBJ2-1; 8 positions agree with TRBD2. The V gene end was trimmed by 2 bases and the J gene end by 1 base; junction bases not matched to a gene: 4. The CDR3 sequence is 16 residues long. Germline CDR1 is SEHNR and CDR2 is FQNEAQ (reference sequence). The CDR3 loop is CASSLRGGGSYNEQFF. The CDR3 DNA follows: TGTGCCAGCAGCTTACGGGGGGGAGGTTCCTACAATGAGCAGTTCTTC. The full variable domain, completed using reference TRBV7-9 and TRBJ2-1, is DTGVSQNPRHKITKRGQNVTFRCDPISEHNRLYWYRQTLGQGPEFLTYFQNEAQLEKSRLLSDRFSAERPKGSFSTLEIQRTEQGDSAMYLCASSLRGGGSYNEQFFGPGTRLTVL.

The chain couples TRBV10-3 to TRBJ1-2; 12 nucleotides align to TRBD1. Trimming cost V 6 bases and J 6 bases; bases outside gene matches: 20. There are 19 residues in the CDR3. Germline assignment: CDR1 ENHRY and CDR2 SYGVKD. The CDR3 sequence is CAIRAGTGGIGSKVDGYTF. In DNA form, the CDR3 reads TGTGCCATCAGGGCGGGGACAGGGGGCATAGGCAGTAAGGTCGATGGCTACACCTTC.

The chain is built from TRBV5-1 and TRBJ2-1; 11 nucleotides line up with TRBD2. Germline CDR1 and CDR2: SGHRS and YFSETQ. After removal of 4 bases from V and 4 bases from J, the junction contained 10 bases not matched to a gene. This CDR3 is built from 17 residues. The CDR3 DNA reads as TGCGCCAGCAGCGCGAATAGCGGGAGGGGCCTATACAATGAGCAGTTCTTC. As protein: CASSANSGRGLYNEQFF.

This clone showed up just once. This chain links TRBV18 with TRBJ2-5; D perhaps matches TRBD2 (5 bases). This CDR3 is built from 15 residues. V lost 1 base and J lost 1, with 10 bases in between. CDR1 and CDR2 from the germline V gene are KGHSH and LQKENI. DNA for the CDR3: TGTGCCAGCTCACCACAGAGGGATAGCCAAGAGACCCAGTACTTC. Amino acids: CASSPQRDSQETQYF.

The gene calls are TRBV7-9 and TRBJ1-2; D is unresolved. This CDR3 spans 17 amino acids. CDR1 and CDR2 (germline): SEHNR, FQNEAQ (reference sequence). V was clipped by 0 bases and J by 4 bases, with 18 bases between them. The CDR3 DNA reads as TGTGCCAGCAGCTTAGCCGGGAAAATCCTAGGAGGCTATGGCTACACCTTC. It translates to CASSLAGKILGGYGYTF.

The chain uses TRBV3-1 (or the pseudogene TRBV3-2) and TRBJ2-5, with 7 bases fitting TRBD2. The length of the CDR3 is 16 residues. Trimming at V came to 5 bases and at J to 0 bases, leaving 9 bases not matched to a gene. Germline V gene sequence: CDR1 LGHDT, CDR2 YNNKEL (reference sequence). The CDR3 spells CASSGVGGKYQETQYF. For the CDR3, the DNA is TGTGCCAGCAGCGGAGTGGGGGGGAAGTACCAAGAGACCCAGTACTTC.

The genes are TRBV7-3 and TRBJ2-1; D may be TRBD2 (6 bases). V lost 5 bases to trimming and J lost 0 bases, with 14 bases between them. Per germline, CDR1 SGHTA and CDR2 FQGTGA. This CDR3 region has 16 residues. CDR3 loop: CASSPTSSASYNEQFF. The CDR3 DNA reads TGTGCCAGCAGCCCCACCTCTAGCGCCTCCTACAATGAGCAGTTCTTC.

The J gene is TRBJ1-1, the V gene TRBV3-1 (or the pseudogene TRBV3-2); unclear D gene. V lost 0 bases, J lost 1 base, and 6 bases lay in between. Per the germline V gene, CDR1 is LGHDT and CDR2 is YNNKEL (reference sequence). This CDR3 comprises 14 residues. CDR3 loop: CASSQDNWNTEAFF. DNA of the CDR3: TGTGCCAGCAGCCAAGATAACTGGAACACTGAAGCTTTCTTT.

The J gene is TRBJ2-7, the V gene TRBV3-1 (or the pseudogene TRBV3-2), with D tentatively TRBD2 (6 bases). The length of the CDR3 is 13 residues. Trimming shortened V by 4 bases and J by 4 bases, and 11 bases separated the two germline ends. Germline lookup yields CDR1 LGHDT and CDR2 YNNKEL (reference sequence). CDR3 region: CASSPGLGYEQYF. The CDR3 DNA sequence: TGTGCCAGCAGCCCGGGACTCGGATACGAGCAGTACTTC.

Comments on this clone: Other DNA sequences within the sample encode an identical CDR3. V usage is TRBV19 and J usage is TRBJ1-2, with 7 positions matching TRBD1. Germline V gene lookup returns CDR1 LNHDA and CDR2 SQIVND (reference sequence). V shed 5 bases, J shed 2 bases, and the junction held 5 bases outside the gene matches. This CDR3 is 14 amino acids long. The DNA of the CDR3 is TGTGCCAGTAGTCCCCTGACAGGGAACTATGGCTACACCTTC. As protein: CASSPLTGNYGYTF.

This chain links TRBV18 with TRBJ2-2, with 8 bases that match TRBD2. Germline V gives CDR1 KGHSH, CDR2 LQKENI. J was trimmed by 5 bases and V by 3 bases; bases with no gene match: 8. There are 16 residues in the CDR3. The CDR3 coding sequence is TGTGCCAGCTCACCTCCTTCGGGGGGGATTACCGGGGAGCTGTTTTTT. Translated, it gives CASSPPSGGITGELFF.

The V call is TRBV10-2, the J call TRBJ2-7, with D unclear. Looked up from germline, CDR1 is WSHSY and CDR2 is SAAADI. The CDR3 consists of 14 residues. Trimming pared 3 bases from V and 0 bases from J, leaving 9 bases between. The CDR3 DNA sequence: TGCGCCAGCAGTGAAATTGTCGGCTCCTACGAGCAGTACTTC. This translates into CASSEIVGSYEQYF.

In this sample, this clone turned up once. Other nucleotide sequences from this sample produce the same CDR3. The V call is TRBV7-2, the J call TRBJ2-5; TRBD2 matches at 8 bases. J gave up 4 bases and V 3 bases, and 1 base lay outside the gene matches. The CDR3 is made up of 13 amino acids. Germline lookup yields CDR1 SGHTA and CDR2 FQGNSA. The DNA of the CDR3 is TGTGCCAGCAGCTTCGCGGGGGGAGAGACCCAGTACTTC. It yields the protein CASSFAGGETQYF.

The chain couples TRBV5-4 to TRBJ2-2, with 8 bases matching TRBD2. The V segment lost 4 bases and the J segment 4 bases; nucleotides outside the gene matches: 9. The CDR3 has 16 residues. Per the germline V gene, CDR1 is SGHNT and CDR2 is YYREEE (reference sequence). The CDR3 DNA reads TGTGCCAGCAGCCCCCGGGGGGGATCGGCCACCGGGGAGCTGTTTTTT. Residues: CASSPRGGSATGELFF.

V is TRBV6-5 and J is TRBJ2-5; tentative D call: TRBD2 (7 bases). CDR1 and CDR2 from the germline V gene are MNHEY and SVGAGI. V lost 2 bases, J lost 5 bases, and 12 bases lay in between. CDR3 size: 14 residues. This CDR3 reads CASSYGGARETQYF. CDR3 DNA sequence: TGTGCCAGCAGTTACGGGGGGGCGCGGGAGACCCAGTACTTC.

The chain links TRBV6-1 to TRBJ2-1, with 10 bases aligning to TRBD2. The junction had 19 bases not matched to a gene; V was cut back by 6 bases and J by 11 bases. The CDR3 is made up of 17 amino acids. Germline V lookup: CDR1 MNHNS, CDR2 SASEGT. The CDR3 nucleotides are TGTGCCAGCAGGGAATCTAGCGGGAGATTATGGGGAATGAAGCAGTTCTTC. Amino acid sequence: CASRESSGRLWGMKQFF.

A few counts support this clone. The rearrangement links TRBV3-1 (or the pseudogene TRBV3-2) to TRBJ2-7, with a tentative D call TRBD1 (5 bases). The CDR3 has 14 amino acids. Trimming stripped 3 bases from V and 9 bases from J, with 18 bases between. Germline CDR1 is LGHDT and CDR2 is YNNKEL (reference sequence). CDR3 nucleotide sequence: TGTGCCAGCAGCCACGCGGTCCCCAGGGTACCGCAGTACTTC. Residues: CASSHAVPRVPQYF.

The chain couples TRBV18 to TRBJ1-2, with D perhaps TRBD1 (5 bases). CDR1 and CDR2 (germline): KGHSH, LQKENI. The V end was cut by 3 bases, the J end by 4 bases, with 15 bases between. This CDR3 spans 15 amino acids. The CDR3 loop reads CASSPGPGVTYGYTF. CDR3 nucleotide sequence: TGTGCCAGCTCACCCGGCCCGGGGGTGACCTATGGCTACACCTTC.

The chain couples TRBV7-9 to TRBJ2-7, with 11 nucleotides matching TRBD1. With V trimmed by 10 bases and J by 5 bases, 10 bases remained unmatched. Germline assignment: CDR1 SEHNR and CDR2 FQNEAQ (reference sequence). The length of the CDR3 is 14 residues. CDR3 coding DNA: TGTGCCACCTCCTCGGGACAGGGGGACGACGAGCAGTACTTC. This translates into CATSSGQGDDEQYF.

A single count supports this clone. This sequence joins TRBV3-1 (or the pseudogene TRBV3-2) and TRBJ1-6; 7 nucleotides line up with TRBD1. The CDR3 extends over 14 amino acids. J was trimmed by 7 bases and V by 4 bases; bases with no gene match: 4. Germline V gene data show CDR1 as LGHDT and CDR2 as YNNKEL (reference sequence). The CDR3 loop is CASSRGQTNSPLHF. The CDR3 nucleotides read TGTGCCAGCAGCCGGGGACAGACGAATTCACCCCTCCACTTT.

The chain joins TRBV27 to TRBJ1-4; D call uncertain. V lost 5 bases to trimming and J lost 8 bases, with 12 bases between them. The CDR3 spans 13 residues. CDR1 is MNHEY, CDR2 SMNVEV, per germline (reference sequence). CDR3 nucleotides: TGTGCCAGCAGTCCCCGATCACAGGAAAAACTGTTTTTT. As protein: CASSPRSQEKLFF.

This clone was recorded only once. This chain connects TRBV6-5 to TRBJ2-5; possible D gene TRBD1, 6 bases. Germline-derived CDR1 and CDR2 are MNHEY and SVGAGI. CDR3 size: 13 residues. V was shortened by 8 bases and J by 5 bases, with 15 bases between the two germline ends. CDR3 nucleotides: TGTGCCAGCGGCCGCCCCCAGGGGGAGACCCAGTACTTC. This encodes CASGRPQGETQYF.

The chain uses TRBV5-1 and TRBJ1-1, with D possibly TRBD1 on 6 matching bases. The CDR3 spans 15 residues. Trimming stripped 0 bases from V and 1 base from J, with 10 bases between. Germline V gives CDR1 SGHRS, CDR2 YFSETQ. CDR3 DNA sequence: TGCGCCAGCAGCTTGGCAGGGGCAGGGAACACTGAAGCTTTCTTT. Translation gives CASSLAGAGNTEAFF.

The chain combines TRBV12-3 or TRBV12-4 with TRBJ2-3; no clear D gene. The germline V and J ends were trimmed by 7 bases and 4 bases, with 12 bases remaining between them. The CDR3 consists of 13 residues. CDR3 sequence reads: CASTSTGSDTQYF. DNA of the CDR3: TGTGCCAGCACCTCGACTGGATCAGATACGCAGTATTTT.